This T cell receptor beta chain is drawn from a study of shared clonotypes between healthy human individuals. As regards this clone: The antigen remains unidentified. A far larger clone is off by one base, so a read error is likely.

Study conclusions and caveats: Among donors, clonotype sharing was expected to be affected by sequencing depth. Donor scarcity curtailed the genetic and exposure-history diversity represented herein.

Execution of the assay was at deep level. Study processing details: Junction-only sequences produced by ImmunoSEQ had no quality scores, so filtering differed. Sequencing was performed with immunoSEQ multiplex PCR; in TCRdb, only in-frame clones are kept and a portion is missing. D and trimming come from the DNA, and the V and J calls and clone size come from that table. The sample lists about 520,000 clones; around 85% were seen once. This sequence was found in a woman between 35 and 50 years old in good health. Some clones in this sample may be carry-over from other donors' samples. Material: PBMCs.

The CDR3 DNA sequence: TGTGCCAGCAGTCTCGAGGGACAGGGGTTAGAGACCCAGTACTTC. It encodes CASSLEGQGLETQYF. The chain recombines TRBV25-1 with TRBJ2-5; 10 nucleotides line up with TRBD1. The CDR3 consists of 15 residues. Germline CDR1 is MGHDK and CDR2 is SYGVNS. Losses at the gene ends were 5 bases for V and 4 bases for J; bases not matched to a gene: 7.